The 4 T cell receptor beta chains given below trace back to one sample, sequenced in a study of T cells in Graves' hyperthyroidism and ophthalmopathy. Template material for amplifying TCR beta CDR3 regions consisted of RNA transcripts. The TCR CDR3 was amplified in a first-round RT-PCR using the HTBI primer set. TCRdb called the multiplex PCR reads again in MiXCR, with one record for every CDR3 protein. The data contain 400,000 or so distinct CDR3 sequences, approximately 14% of them seen just once; the ten biggest clones take up around a fifth. What was sequenced was blood. The receptors originated from a woman aged 30 to 39 with Graves' ophthalmopathy.

In regard to this clonotype: Just one base apart from a much larger clone, this may be a read error. The V call is TRBV12-3 or TRBV12-4, the J call TRBJ2-1; possibly TRBD1 or TRBD2 for D (6 bases each). The end of the DNA fits TRBJ2-7 better, so the J call may be wrong. This CDR3 contains 16 residues. As DNA, the CDR3 is TGTGCCAGCAGTTCCGTAGGGCGGGACACCTACAATGAGCAGTACTTC. It codes for CASSSVGRDTYNEQYF.

This clonotype has at least ten counts. The chain employs TRBV12-5 and TRBJ2-1; D is ambiguous. The CDR3 extends over 18 amino acids. The germline gives CDR1 LGHNT, CDR2 FRNRAP. The V and J ends lost 0 bases and 0 bases respectively, with 15 bases between them. This CDR3 reads CASGLVLTERSSYNEQFF. The CDR3 bases are TGTGCTAGTGGTTTGGTACTTACAGAGAGGAGCTCCTACAATGAGCAGTTCTTC.

This clonotype was counted between two and nine times. This chain joins TRBV20-1 and TRBJ1-5; maybe TRBD1 (5 bases). The CDR3 spans 16 residues. Germline CDR1 reads DFQATT; CDR2 reads SNEGSKA (reference sequence). The germline V and J ends were trimmed by 3 bases and 1 base, with 16 bases remaining between them. The CDR3 DNA reads as TGCAGTGCTAGTTTTCGGGACTCTTTCAGCAATCAGCCCCAGCATTTT. Translating gives CSASFRDSFSNQPQHF.

The chain has TRBV4-1 and TRBJ1-1; D is uncertain. Trimming left V 3 bases short and J 5 bases short, with 7 bases between. This CDR3 region has 12 residues. Looked up from germline, CDR1 is MGHRA and CDR2 is YSYEKL. The CDR3 loop is CASSHSGTEAFF. CDR3 coding DNA: TGCGCCAGCAGCCATAGCGGGACTGAAGCTTTCTTT.